This T cell receptor beta chain was recorded in a study of vaccination and CD4 T cells after COVID-19. Whole-study context: The authors exposed cells to overlapping spike peptides derived from SARS-CoV-2, HCoV-NL63, HCoV-OC43 and HCoV-229E.

This clonotype was seen a handful of times. The antigen remains undetermined. Researchers used the Oncomine TCR Beta short-read assay to sequence DNA from cultured CD4+ T cells. A single record per CDR3 protein comes from TCRdb applying MiXCR to the PCR reads. This table holds approximately 15,000 distinct CDR3 sequences, around three fifths found once. The treatment here: roughly 10-day PBMC culture with coronavirus spike peptide pools or control peptides (ViraFEST assay). The CDR3 spans 14 residues. Germline CDR1 reads KGHDR; CDR2 reads SFDVKD. V was clipped by 7 bases and J by 6 bases; unmatched bases: 8.

The chain employs TRBV24-1 and TRBJ1-5, with 7 bases fitting TRBD1. This receptor was identified in a human donor who had recovered from COVID-19. Sample: CD4+ T cells from blood, cultured in vitro. The CDR3 nucleotides are TGTGCCACCAGCCTCGAGGGGGCGGCTCAGCCCCAGCATTTT. This gives the protein CATSLEGAAQPQHF.